This TCR beta chain was retrieved from a study of blood T cell repertoires in COVID-19. In germline, CDR1 is SGDLS, CDR2 YYNGEE. The CDR3 has 13 amino acids. The J segment lost 7 bases and the V segment lost 0 bases, leaving 0 bases of the junction unmatched. The table came from immunoSEQ multiplex PCR; TCRdb's copy has only in-frame clones and leaves some out. The sample carries 250,000 to 350,000 clones, around 88% recorded once. The V call is TRBV9, the J call TRBJ1-4, with 7 nucleotides matching TRBD1. Sequenced sample: PBMCs or T cells enriched from blood (not recorded which). The clonotype comes from a middle-aged woman who had recovered from COVID-19. The CDR3 DNA sequence: TGTGCCAGCAGCGTAGGGACAGGTGAAAAACTGTTTTTT. Its protein product is CASSVGTGEKLFF.